Each of the 4 T cell receptor beta chains below was sequenced from the same sample in a study of tumor-infiltrating lymphocytes in primary liver carcinoma. The authors made TCR beta cDNA from 400 to 600 ng total RNA with a constant-region primer. Library construction for TCR beta comprised three nested multiplex PCR rounds performed with slightly modified ARM-PCR. The first two PCR rounds used TRBV1-TRBV30 forward primers with a C-beta reverse primer, around 10 cycles each. TCRdb itself ran the multiplex PCR reads through MiXCR, one entry per CDR3 protein. The repertoire consists of approximately 190,000 distinct CDR3 sequences, with around four fifths occurring once and the leading ten covering 15% to 20%. The tissue used was unsorted bulk material of 20-30 mg. RNA and DNA were co-extracted from it with the AllPrep DNA/RNA mini kit. The specimen sequenced was tumor tissue from primary liver carcinoma. These receptors were obtained from a man in his forties with primary liver carcinoma and hepatitis B virus infection.

In regard to this clonotype: It is likely a read error, because the conserved phenylalanine at the end of the CDR3 is missing. The chain joins TRBV28 to TRBJ1-2, with TRBD1 matching 7 bases. Per the germline V gene, CDR1 is MDHEN and CDR2 is SYDVKM. CDR3 length: 15 residues. The CDR3, as DNA: TGTGCCAGCAGGTCTCCGGGACAGTGGAGAAATGGGTACACCTTA. It codes for CASRSPGQWRNGYTL.

With regard to this clonotype: At one end, the junction sequence differs from germline, possibly due to a read error. The rearrangement joins TRBV10-3 to TRBJ2-1; weak D call: TRBD1 (6 bases). Germline V gene lookup returns CDR1 ENHRY and CDR2 SYGVKD. CDR3 length: 15 amino acids. Here the CDR3 DNA reads TGTGCGATCAGGGCTAGGGGGATCTCCTACAATGAGCAGTTCTTC. Encoded protein: CAIRARGISYNEQFF.

The sample holds a few counts of this clonotype. The CDR3 carries no conserved terminal phenylalanine or tryptophan, so it likely arises from a read error. The limits of the CDR3 on the DNA are not certain, so only TCRdb's listed CDR3 is given. V is TRBV11-2 and J is TRBJ2-5; the table's D call TRBD1 went unverified against the DNA. The CDR3 spans 14 amino acids, including both terminal residues. Germline loops: CDR1 SGHAT, CDR2 FQNNGV. The CDR3 loop is CASSFSGGQETQYL.

A word on this clonotype: The conserved final phenylalanine or tryptophan is absent from the CDR3, which likely points to a read error. The chain joins TRBV11-2 to TRBJ2-5; possibly TRBD2 for D (6 bases). CDR1 and CDR2 (germline): SGHAT, FQNNGV. The CDR3 contains 15 residues. The CDR3 sequence is CTSSYRQEGRETQYL. CDR3 nucleotide sequence: TGTACCAGCAGCTACCGCCAGGAGGGCCGGGAGACCCAGTACTTG.